These T cell receptor beta chains were read from a single sample in a study of CD8+ T cells in alopecia areata. Sequencing used immunoSEQ multiplex PCR; TCRdb keeps in-frame clones, though not all of them. The data hold 200,000 to 250,000 clones, with about three fifths observed a single time. Source: CD4+ T cells sorted from blood, taken at week 4, from a patient treated with tofacitinib. These receptors came from a human donor with alopecia areata. Each CDR3 is given with its conserved first and last residue. D genes are given only for firm matches. Not all rows give a size; the values are once, few, many and, for expanded clones, a class.

d_gene	v_gene	abundance	j_gene	CDR3aa	CDR3nt
-	TRBV6-5	-	TRBJ1-1	CASTMRGDLNTEAFF	TGTGCCAGCACCATGAGGGGGGACTTGAACACTGAAGCTTTCTTT
-	TRBV27	-	TRBJ1-5	CASSLLGLDQPQHF	TGTGCCAGCAGTTTACTAGGGTTGGACCAGCCCCAGCATTTT
-	TRBV30	-	TRBJ1-3	CAWSGGFGNTIYF	TGTGCCTGGAGTGGGGGCTTCGGAAACACCATATATTTT
TRBD2	TRBV29-1	-	TRBJ2-5	CSGRLAGETQYF	TGCAGCGGACGACTAGCCGGGGAGACCCAGTACTTC
-	TRBV11-2	-	TRBJ2-1	CASNTRDEQFF	TGTGCCAGCAACACACGGGATGAGCAGTTCTTC
TRBD1	TRBV29-1	-	TRBJ1-1	CSGARDRGTEAFF	TGCAGCGGCGCCCGGGACAGAGGCACTGAAGCTTTCTTT
-	TRBV6-1	-	TRBJ2-2	CASGAYTGELFF	TGTGCCAGCGGCGCGTACACCGGGGAGCTGTTTTTT
-	TRBV6-6	-	TRBJ2-5	CASSHPGQQETQYF	TGTGCCAGCAGCCACCCGGGACAACAAGAGACCCAGTACTTC
TRBD1	TRBV2	-	TRBJ2-7	CASTRDSYSYEQYF	TGTGCCAGCACCCGGGACAGCTACTCCTACGAGCAGTACTTC
-	TRBV19	-	TRBJ2-2	CASSSRDTFTGELFF	TGTGCCAGTAGTTCCCGGGACACCTTCACCGGGGAGCTGTTTTTT
-	TRBV30	few	TRBJ1-1	CAWSVRRNTEAFF	TGTGCCTGGAGTGTAAGGCGGAACACTGAAGCTTTCTTT
TRBD1	TRBV29-1	-	TRBJ2-1	CSGSTGTGSWNEQFF	TGCAGCGGGTCTACCGGGACAGGGAGTTGGAATGAGCAGTTCTTC
-	TRBV11-1	once	TRBJ2-6	CASRDGGSGANVLTF	TGTGCCAGCAGGGACGGCGGCTCTGGGGCCAACGTCCTGACTTTC
-	TRBV7-8	few	TRBJ2-7	CASSLSHGYEQYF	TGTGCCAGCAGCTTAAGTCACGGCTACGAGCAGTACTTC